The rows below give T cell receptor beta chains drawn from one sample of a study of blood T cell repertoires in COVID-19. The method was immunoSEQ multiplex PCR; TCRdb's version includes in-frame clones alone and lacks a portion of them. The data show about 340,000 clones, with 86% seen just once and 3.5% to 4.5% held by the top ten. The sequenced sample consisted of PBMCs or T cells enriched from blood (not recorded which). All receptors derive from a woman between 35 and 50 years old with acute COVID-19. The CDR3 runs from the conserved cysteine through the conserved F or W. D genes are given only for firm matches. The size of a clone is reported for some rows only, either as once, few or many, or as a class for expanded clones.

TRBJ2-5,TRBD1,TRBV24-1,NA,CATSEGQGNQETQYF,TGTGCCACCAGTGAGGGACAGGGAAACCAAGAGACCCAGTACTTC
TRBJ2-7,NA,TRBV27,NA,CASSLYRNSYEQYF,TGTGCCAGCAGTTTATACAGGAACTCCTACGAGCAGTACTTC
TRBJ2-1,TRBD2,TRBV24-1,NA,CATSDSLAGGLYEQFF,TGTGCCACCAGTGATAGCCTAGCGGGGGGGCTCTATGAGCAGTTCTTC
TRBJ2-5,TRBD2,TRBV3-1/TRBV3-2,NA,CASSPGLVAETQYF,TGTGCCAGCAGCCCAGGACTAGTTGCGGAGACCCAGTACTTC
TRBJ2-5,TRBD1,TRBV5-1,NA,CASSLGAGTVEETQYF,TGCGCCAGCAGCCTGGGGGCCGGGACAGTCGAAGAGACCCAGTACTTC
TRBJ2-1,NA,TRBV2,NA,CASSEGLAYNEQFF,TGTGCCAGCAGTGAAGGACTCGCCTACAATGAGCAGTTCTTC
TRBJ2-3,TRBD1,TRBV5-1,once,CASSLRTGGDTQYF,TGCGCCAGCAGCTTACGGACAGGCGGAGATACGCAGTATTTT
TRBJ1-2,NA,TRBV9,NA,CASSVVPFGVDGYTF,TGTGCCAGCAGCGTAGTGCCCTTCGGGGTTGATGGCTACACCTTC
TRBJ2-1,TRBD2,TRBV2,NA,CASSEVAGTIYNEQFF,TGTGCCAGCAGTGAGGTAGCGGGTACCATCTACAATGAGCAGTTCTTC
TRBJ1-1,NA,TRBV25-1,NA,CASSLAGGEAFF,TGTGCCAGCAGTCTAGCGGGGGGTGAAGCTTTCTTT
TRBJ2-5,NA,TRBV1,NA,CTSSQDRGSGRNLGETQYF,TGCACCAGCAGCCAAGATCGGGGTAGCGGGAGAAATTTGGGGGAGACCCAGTACTTC
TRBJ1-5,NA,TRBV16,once,CASVPGLNQPQHF,TGTGCCAGCGTTCCAGGGCTCAATCAGCCCCAGCATTTT
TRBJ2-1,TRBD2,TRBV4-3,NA,CASSQDPGSWLAGYNEQFF,TGCGCCAGCAGCCAAGATCCGGGTAGCTGGCTAGCGGGATACAATGAGCAGTTCTTC
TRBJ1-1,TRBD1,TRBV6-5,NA,CASTRTGNTEAFF,TGTGCCAGCACCAGGACAGGGAACACTGAAGCTTTCTTT
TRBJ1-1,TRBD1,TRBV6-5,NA,CASTETGYMNTEAFF,TGTGCCAGCACCGAGACAGGGTATATGAACACTGAAGCTTTCTTT
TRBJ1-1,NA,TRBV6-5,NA,CASEKGLDTEAFF,TGTGCCAGCGAAAAGGGGCTGGACACTGAAGCTTTCTTT
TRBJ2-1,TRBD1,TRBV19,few,CASTRTGVDSYNEQFF,TGTGCCAGTACCCGGACAGGGGTTGACTCCTACAATGAGCAGTTCTTC
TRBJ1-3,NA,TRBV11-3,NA,CASSQDSAAGNTIYF,TGTGCCAGCAGCCAGGACAGCGCAGCTGGAAACACCATATATTTT
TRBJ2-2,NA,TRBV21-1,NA,CASSTKDRGLNTGELFF,TGTGCCAGCAGCACAAAGGACAGGGGGCTCAACACCGGGGAGCTGTTTTTT
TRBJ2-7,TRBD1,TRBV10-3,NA,CAISVGGTGGYEQYF,TGTGCCATCAGTGTGGGGGGGACAGGGGGTTACGAGCAGTACTTC
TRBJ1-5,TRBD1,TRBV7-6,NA,CASSPRLGQGRKGPQHF,TGTGCCAGCAGCCCCCGGCTGGGACAGGGAAGAAAAGGTCCCCAGCATTTT
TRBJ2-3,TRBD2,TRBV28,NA,CASSSWTSGSGSDTQYF,TGTGCCAGCAGTTCCTGGACTAGCGGGAGCGGTTCCGATACGCAGTATTTT
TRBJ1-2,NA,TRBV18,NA,CASSPRGENYGYTF,TGTGCCAGCTCACCCCGGGGGGAGAACTATGGCTACACCTTC
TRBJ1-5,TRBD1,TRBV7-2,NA,CASSQRGQGTQPQHF,TGTGCCAGCAGCCAGAGGGGACAGGGGACTCAGCCCCAGCATTTT
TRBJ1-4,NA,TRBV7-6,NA,CASSFGQRSNEKLFF,TGTGCCAGCAGCTTCGGACAGAGGAGTAATGAAAAACTGTTTTTT
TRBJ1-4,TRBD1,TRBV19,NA,CASSNGQGANEKLFF,TGTGCCAGTAGTAACGGACAGGGCGCTAATGAAAAACTGTTTTTT